This TCR beta chain was found in a study of low-dose radiotherapy and immunotherapy resistance in tumors. Overall study context: Intravenous ipilimumab 1 mg/kg every six weeks was given with nivolumab 240 mg every two weeks.

The donors' regimen was nivolumab, ipilimumab, aspirin, low-dose cyclophosphamide and low-dose radiotherapy. Those who qualified had advanced solid tumors (lacking tumor-infiltrating lymphocytes). This clonotype was counted once. Both TCRalpha and TCRbeta chains were reverse transcribed with V-gene-specific primers. The authors ran around 20 PCR cycles to amplify TCRs with a constant-region primer and V-primer adapter. TCRdb ran MiXCR on the reads and lists one entry per CDR3 protein. The sample includes 15,000 to 20,000 distinct CDR3 sequences, 70% to 80% of them seen just once. Trimming took off 6 bases at V and 10 bases at J, with 18 bases between the two ends. This CDR3 spans 13 amino acids. Germline CDR1 MNHEY, CDR2 SVGEGT.

This rearrangement joins TRBV6-2 or TRBV6-3 to TRBJ1-1, with TRBD1 as a possible D gene (5 bases). This clonotype was sampled from a human donor with advanced metastatic prostate, ovarian, gallbladder or colorectal cancer (not recorded which). This table probably holds off-target reads from a library built for another chain. CDR3 protein: CASSLTGGGVAFF. The DNA of the CDR3 is TGTGCCAGCAGCCTAACAGGTGGTGGAGTAGCTTTCTTT.